This T cell receptor (beta chain) was obtained from a study of blood T cell repertoires in COVID-19. Clones were sequenced by immunoSEQ multiplex PCR, and TCRdb holds only the in-frame ones, with some missing. This table has 150,000 or so clones, approximately 92% appearing once. V lost 2 bases, J lost 6 bases, and 13 bases lay in between. This CDR3 contains 15 residues. Germline CDR1 SGHTA, CDR2 FQGTGA. This clonotype was sampled from a man aged 18 to 29 with COVID-19, enrolled during active disease. The sequenced sample consisted of peripheral blood. The chain employs TRBV7-3 and TRBJ2-2; TRBD2 might be the D (6 bases). The CDR3 region has the DNA TGTGCCAGCAGCTTAGTCGGGAGTCGGGCCGGGGAGCTGTTTTTT. Residues: CASSLVGSRAGELFF.